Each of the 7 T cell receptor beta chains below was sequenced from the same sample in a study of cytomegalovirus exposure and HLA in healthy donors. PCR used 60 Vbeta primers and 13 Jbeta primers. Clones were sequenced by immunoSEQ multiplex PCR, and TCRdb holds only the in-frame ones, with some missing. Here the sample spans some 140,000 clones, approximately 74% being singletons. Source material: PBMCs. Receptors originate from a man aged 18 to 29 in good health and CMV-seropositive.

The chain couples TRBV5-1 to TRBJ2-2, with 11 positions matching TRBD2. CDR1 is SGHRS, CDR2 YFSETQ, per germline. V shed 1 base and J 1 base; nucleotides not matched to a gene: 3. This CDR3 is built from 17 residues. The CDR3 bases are TGCGCCAGCAGCTTGACAGGGACTAGCGGGAACACCGGGGAGCTGTTTTTT. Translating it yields CASSLTGTSGNTGELFF.

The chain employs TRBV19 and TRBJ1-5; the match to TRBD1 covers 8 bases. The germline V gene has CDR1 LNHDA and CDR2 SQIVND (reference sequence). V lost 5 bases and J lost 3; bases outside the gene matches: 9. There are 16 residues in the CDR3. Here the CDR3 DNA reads TGTGCCAGTAGTTATTATGGGGGACAGGCCAATCAGCCCCAGCATTTT. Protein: CASSYYGGQANQPQHF.

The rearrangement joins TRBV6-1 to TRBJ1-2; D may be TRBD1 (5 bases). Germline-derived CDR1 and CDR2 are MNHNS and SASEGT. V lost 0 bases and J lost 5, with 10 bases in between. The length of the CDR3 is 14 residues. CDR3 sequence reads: CASSEAGGGYGYTF. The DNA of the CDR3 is TGTGCCAGCAGTGAAGCGGGGGGGGGTTATGGCTACACCTTC.

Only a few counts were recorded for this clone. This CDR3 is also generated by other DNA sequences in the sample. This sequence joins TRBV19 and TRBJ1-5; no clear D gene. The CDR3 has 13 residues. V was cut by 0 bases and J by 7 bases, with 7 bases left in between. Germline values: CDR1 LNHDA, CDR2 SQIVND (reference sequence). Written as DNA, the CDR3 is TGTGCCAGTAGTATAGATCGGGTCCAGCCCCAGCATTTT. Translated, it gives CASSIDRVQPQHF.

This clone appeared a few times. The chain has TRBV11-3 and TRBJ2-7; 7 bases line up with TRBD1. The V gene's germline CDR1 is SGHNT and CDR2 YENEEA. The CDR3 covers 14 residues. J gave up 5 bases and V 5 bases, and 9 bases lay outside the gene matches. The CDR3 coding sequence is TGTGCCAGCAGCGCAAGACAGGGAACCCACGAGCAGTACTTC. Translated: CASSARQGTHEQYF.

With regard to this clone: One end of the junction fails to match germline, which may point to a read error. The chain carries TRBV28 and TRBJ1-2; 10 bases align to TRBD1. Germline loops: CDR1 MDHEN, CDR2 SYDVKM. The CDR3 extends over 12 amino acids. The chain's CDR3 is CASRQSAGTGAF. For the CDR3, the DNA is TGTGCCAGCAGACAATCCGCCGGGACAGGGGCCTTC.

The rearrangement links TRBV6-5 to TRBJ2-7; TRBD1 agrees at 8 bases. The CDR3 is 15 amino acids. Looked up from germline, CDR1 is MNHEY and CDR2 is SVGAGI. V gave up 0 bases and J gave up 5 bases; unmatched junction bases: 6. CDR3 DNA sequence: TGTGCCAGCAGTTACTCACCGGACAGGGAAGACGAGCAGTACTTC. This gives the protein CASSYSPDREDEQYF.